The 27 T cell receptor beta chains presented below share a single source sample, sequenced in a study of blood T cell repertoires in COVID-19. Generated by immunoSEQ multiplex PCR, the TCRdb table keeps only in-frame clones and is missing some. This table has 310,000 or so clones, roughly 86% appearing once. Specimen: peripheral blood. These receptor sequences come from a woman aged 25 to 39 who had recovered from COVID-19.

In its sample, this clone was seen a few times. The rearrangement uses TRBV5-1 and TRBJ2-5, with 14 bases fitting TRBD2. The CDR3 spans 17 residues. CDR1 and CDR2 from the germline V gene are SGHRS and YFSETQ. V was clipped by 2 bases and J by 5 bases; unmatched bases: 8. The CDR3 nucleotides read TGCGCCAGCAGCTTCTCCGCGACTAGCGGGGGGGGTGAGACCCAGTACTTC. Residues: CASSFSATSGGGETQYF.

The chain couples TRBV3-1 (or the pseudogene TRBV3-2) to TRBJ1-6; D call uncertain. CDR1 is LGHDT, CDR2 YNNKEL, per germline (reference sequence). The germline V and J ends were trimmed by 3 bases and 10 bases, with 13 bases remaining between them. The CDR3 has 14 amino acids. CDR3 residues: CASSQTGGSSPLHF. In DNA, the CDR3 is TGTGCCAGCAGCCAGACCGGAGGAAGCTCACCCCTCCACTTT.

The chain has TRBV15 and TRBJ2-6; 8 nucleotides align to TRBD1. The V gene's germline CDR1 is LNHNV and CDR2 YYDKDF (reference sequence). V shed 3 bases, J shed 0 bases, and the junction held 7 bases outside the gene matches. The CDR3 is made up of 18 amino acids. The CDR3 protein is CATSRGRGLHSGANVLTF. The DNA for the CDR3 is TGTGCCACCAGCAGGGGCAGGGGGCTACACTCTGGGGCCAACGTCCTGACTTTC.

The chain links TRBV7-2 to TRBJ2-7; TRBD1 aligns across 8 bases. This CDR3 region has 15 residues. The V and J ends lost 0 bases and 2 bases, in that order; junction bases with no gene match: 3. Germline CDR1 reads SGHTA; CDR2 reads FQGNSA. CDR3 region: CASSLAPQGAYEQYF. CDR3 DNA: TGTGCCAGCAGCTTAGCCCCACAGGGGGCCTACGAGCAGTACTTC.

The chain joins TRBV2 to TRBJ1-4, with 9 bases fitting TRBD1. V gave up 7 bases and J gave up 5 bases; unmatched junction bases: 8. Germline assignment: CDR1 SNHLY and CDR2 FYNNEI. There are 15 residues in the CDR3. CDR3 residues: CASTERGQGNEKLFF. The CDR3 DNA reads TGTGCCAGCACCGAACGTGGACAGGGGAATGAAAAACTGTTTTTT.

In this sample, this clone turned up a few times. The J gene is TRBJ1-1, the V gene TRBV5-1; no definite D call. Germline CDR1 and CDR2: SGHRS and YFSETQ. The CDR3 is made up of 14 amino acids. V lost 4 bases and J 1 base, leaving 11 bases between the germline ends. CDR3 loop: CASSQDTGNTEAFF. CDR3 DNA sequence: TGCGCCAGCAGCCAAGACACCGGGAACACTGAAGCTTTCTTT.

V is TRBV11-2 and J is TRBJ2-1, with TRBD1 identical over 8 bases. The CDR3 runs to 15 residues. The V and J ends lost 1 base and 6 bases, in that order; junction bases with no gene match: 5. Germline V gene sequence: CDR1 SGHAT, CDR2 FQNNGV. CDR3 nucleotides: TGTGCCAGCAGCTTAGTCCAGGGGGCGCGCAATGAGCAGTTCTTC. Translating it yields CASSLVQGARNEQFF. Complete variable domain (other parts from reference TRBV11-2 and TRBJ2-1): EAGVAQSPRYKIIEKRQSVAFWCNPISGHATLYWYQQILGQGPKLLIQFQNNGVVDDSQLPKDRFSAERLKGVDSTLKIQPAKLEDSAVYLCASSLVQGARNEQFFGPGTRLTVL.

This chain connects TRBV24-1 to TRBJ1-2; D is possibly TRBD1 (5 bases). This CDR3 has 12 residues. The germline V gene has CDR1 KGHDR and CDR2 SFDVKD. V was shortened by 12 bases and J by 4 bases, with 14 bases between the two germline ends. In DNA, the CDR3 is TGTGCCCAGATCAGGGTACTCTATGGCTACACCTTC. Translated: CAQIRVLYGYTF.

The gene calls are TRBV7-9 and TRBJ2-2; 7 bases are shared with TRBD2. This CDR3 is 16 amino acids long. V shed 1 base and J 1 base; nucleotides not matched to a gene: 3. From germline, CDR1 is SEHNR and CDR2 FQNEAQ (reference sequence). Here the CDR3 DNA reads TGTGCCAGCAGCTTAGGGGAGGGCCAGAACACCGGGGAGCTGTTTTTT. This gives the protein CASSLGEGQNTGELFF. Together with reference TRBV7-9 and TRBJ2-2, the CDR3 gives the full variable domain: DTGVSQNPRHKITKRGQNVTFRCDPISEHNRLYWYRQTLGQGPEFLTYFQNEAQLEKSRLLSDRFSAERPKGSFSTLEIQRTEQGDSAMYLCASSLGEGQNTGELFFGEGSRLTVL.

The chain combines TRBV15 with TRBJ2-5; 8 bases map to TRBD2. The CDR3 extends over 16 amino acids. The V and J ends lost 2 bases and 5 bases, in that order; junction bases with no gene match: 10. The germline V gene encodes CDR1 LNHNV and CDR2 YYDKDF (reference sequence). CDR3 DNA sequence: TGTGCCACCAGCAGAAATAGCGGGGCACTGGGGGAGACCCAGTACTTC. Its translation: CATSRNSGALGETQYF.

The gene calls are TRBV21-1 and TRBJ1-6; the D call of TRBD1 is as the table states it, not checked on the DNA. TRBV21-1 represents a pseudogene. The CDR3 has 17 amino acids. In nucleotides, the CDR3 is TGTGCCAGCAGCACCCGCGTGGGGACAGCCTATAATTCACCCCTCCACTTT. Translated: CASSTRVGTAYNSPLHF.

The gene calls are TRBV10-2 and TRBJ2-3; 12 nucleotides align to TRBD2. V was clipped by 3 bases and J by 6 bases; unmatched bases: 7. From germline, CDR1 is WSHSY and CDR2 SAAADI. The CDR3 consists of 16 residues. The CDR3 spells CASSDTTSGGRDTQYF. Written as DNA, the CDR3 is TGCGCCAGCAGTGATACGACTAGCGGGGGAAGGGATACGCAGTATTTT.

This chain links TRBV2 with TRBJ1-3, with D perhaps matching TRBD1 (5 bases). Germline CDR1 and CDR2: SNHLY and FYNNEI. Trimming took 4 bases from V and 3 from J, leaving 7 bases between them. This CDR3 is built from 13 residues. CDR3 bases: TGTGCCAGCAGTGCAGGGCTTGGAAACACCATATATTTT. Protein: CASSAGLGNTIYF.

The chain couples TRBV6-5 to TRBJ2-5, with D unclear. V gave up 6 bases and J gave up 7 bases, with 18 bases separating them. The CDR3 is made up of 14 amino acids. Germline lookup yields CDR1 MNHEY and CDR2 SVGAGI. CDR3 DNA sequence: TGTGCCAGCAGACGCGGTTTTTTAACGGGGACCCAGTACTTC. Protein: CASRRGFLTGTQYF.

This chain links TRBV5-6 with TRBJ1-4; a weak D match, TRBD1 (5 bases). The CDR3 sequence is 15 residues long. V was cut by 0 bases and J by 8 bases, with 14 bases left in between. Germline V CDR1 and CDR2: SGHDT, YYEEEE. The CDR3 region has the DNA TGTGCCAGCAGCTTGGGCCCCAGGGTTGGCGAAAAACTGTTTTTT. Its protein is CASSLGPRVGEKLFF. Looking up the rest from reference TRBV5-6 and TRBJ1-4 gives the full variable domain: DAGVTQSPTHLIKTRGQQVTLRCSPKSGHDTVSWYQQALGQGPQFIFQYYEEEERQRGNFPDRFSGHQFPNYSSELNVNALLLGDSALYLCASSLGPRVGEKLFFGSGTQLSVL.

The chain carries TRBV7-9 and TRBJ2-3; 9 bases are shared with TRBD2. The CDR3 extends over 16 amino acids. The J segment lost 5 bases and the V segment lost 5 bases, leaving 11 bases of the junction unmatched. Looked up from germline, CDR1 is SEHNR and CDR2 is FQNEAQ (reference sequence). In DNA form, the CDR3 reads TGTGCCAGCAGCAGAAGTAGCGGGAGTGGAAGAGATACGCAGTATTTT. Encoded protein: CASSRSSGSGRDTQYF. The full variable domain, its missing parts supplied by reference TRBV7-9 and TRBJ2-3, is DTGVSQNPRHKITKRGQNVTFRCDPISEHNRLYWYRQTLGQGPEFLTYFQNEAQLEKSRLLSDRFSAERPKGSFSTLEIQRTEQGDSAMYLCASSRSSGSGRDTQYFGPGTRLTVL.

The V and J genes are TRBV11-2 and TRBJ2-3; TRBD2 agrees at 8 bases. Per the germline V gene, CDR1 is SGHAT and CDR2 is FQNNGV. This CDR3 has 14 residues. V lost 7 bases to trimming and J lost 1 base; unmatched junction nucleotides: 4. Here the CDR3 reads CASTGTRGTDTQYF. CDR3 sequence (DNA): TGTGCCAGCACCGGGACTAGGGGCACAGATACGCAGTATTTT.

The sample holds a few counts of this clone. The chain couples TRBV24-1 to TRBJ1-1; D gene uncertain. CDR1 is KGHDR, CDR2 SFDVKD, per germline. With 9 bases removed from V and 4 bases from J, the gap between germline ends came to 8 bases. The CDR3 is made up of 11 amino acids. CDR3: CATSEGTEAFF. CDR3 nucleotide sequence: TGTGCCACCTCCGAGGGCACTGAAGCTTTCTTT.

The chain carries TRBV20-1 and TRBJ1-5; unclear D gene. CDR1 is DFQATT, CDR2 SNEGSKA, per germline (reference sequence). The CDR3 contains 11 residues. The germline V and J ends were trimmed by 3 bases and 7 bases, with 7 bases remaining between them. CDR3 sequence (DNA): TGCAGTGCTAGCGGGGAACAGCCCCAGCATTTT. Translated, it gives CSASGEQPQHF.

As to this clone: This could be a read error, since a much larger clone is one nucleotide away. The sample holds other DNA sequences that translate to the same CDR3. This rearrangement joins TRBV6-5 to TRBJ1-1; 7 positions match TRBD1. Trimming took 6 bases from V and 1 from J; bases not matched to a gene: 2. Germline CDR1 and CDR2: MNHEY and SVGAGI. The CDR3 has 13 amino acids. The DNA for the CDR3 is TGTGCCAGCAGCCGGACAGGGAACACTGAAGCTTTCTTT. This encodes CASSRTGNTEAFF.

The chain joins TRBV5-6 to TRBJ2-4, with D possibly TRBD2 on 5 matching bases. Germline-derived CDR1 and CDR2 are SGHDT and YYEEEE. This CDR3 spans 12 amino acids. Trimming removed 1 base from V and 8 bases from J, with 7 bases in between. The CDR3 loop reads CASSLMRDIQYF. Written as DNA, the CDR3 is TGTGCCAGCAGCTTGATGCGGGACATTCAGTACTTC. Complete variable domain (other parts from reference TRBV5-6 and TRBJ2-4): DAGVTQSPTHLIKTRGQQVTLRCSPKSGHDTVSWYQQALGQGPQFIFQYYEEEERQRGNFPDRFSGHQFPNYSSELNVNALLLGDSALYLCASSLMRDIQYFGAGTRLSVL.

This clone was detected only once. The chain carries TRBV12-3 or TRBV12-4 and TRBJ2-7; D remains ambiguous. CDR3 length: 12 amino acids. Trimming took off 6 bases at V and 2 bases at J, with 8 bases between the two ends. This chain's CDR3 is CASSLTPYEQYF. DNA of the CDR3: TGTGCCAGCAGCCTTACTCCCTACGAGCAGTACTTC.

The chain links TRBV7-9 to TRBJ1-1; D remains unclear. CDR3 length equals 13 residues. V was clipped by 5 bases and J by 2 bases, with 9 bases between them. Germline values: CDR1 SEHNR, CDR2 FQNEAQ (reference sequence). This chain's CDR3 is CASSKQSNTEAFF. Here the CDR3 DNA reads TGTGCCAGCAGCAAACAGTCAAACACTGAAGCTTTCTTT.

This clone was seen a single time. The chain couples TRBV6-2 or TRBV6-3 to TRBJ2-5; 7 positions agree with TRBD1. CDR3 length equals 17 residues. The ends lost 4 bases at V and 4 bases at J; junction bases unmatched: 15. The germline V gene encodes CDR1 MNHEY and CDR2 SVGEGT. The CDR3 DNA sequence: TGTGCCAGCAGTTTCCAACCCGACAGGGCTATCGGAGAGACCCAGTACTTC. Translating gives CASSFQPDRAIGETQYF.

The DNA for the CDR3 is TGTGCCAGCAGCCTCGGACAGGGTGGGGTAGGTCCACCCCTCCACTTT. Encoded protein: CASSLGQGGVGPPLHF. This chain connects TRBV3-1 (or the pseudogene TRBV3-2) to TRBJ1-6; 8 nucleotides line up with TRBD1. This CDR3 region has 16 residues. The germline gives CDR1 LGHDT, CDR2 YNNKEL (reference sequence). V gave up 4 bases and J gave up 11 bases; unmatched junction bases: 13.

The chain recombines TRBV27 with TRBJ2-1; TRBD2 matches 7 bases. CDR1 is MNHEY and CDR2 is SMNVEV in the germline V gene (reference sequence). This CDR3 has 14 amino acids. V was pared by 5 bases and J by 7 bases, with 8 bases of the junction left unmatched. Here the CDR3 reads CASSTGLGGNEQFF. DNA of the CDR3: TGTGCCAGCAGTACAGGACTGGGAGGGAATGAGCAGTTCTTC.

CDR3 region: CASIQGTYEQYF. DNA of the CDR3: TGTGCCAGCATTCAGGGCACCTACGAGCAGTACTTC. The chain has TRBV6-5 and TRBJ2-7; TRBD1 is a possible D gene (5 bases). Per the germline V gene, CDR1 is MNHEY and CDR2 is SVGAGI. The CDR3 loop spans 12 amino acids. Trimming shortened V by 7 bases and J by 2 bases, and 9 bases separated the two germline ends.